Shown below are 11 T cell receptor beta chains from a single sample sequenced in a study of blood T cell repertoires in COVID-19. Libraries were prepared by immunoSEQ multiplex PCR; TCRdb keeps only in-frame clonotypes and omits some of them. Among about 220,000 clones listed, roughly 89% were seen once. The material sequenced was PBMCs or T cells enriched from blood (not recorded which). Every receptor here comes from a middle-aged woman who had recovered from COVID-19.

The V and J genes are TRBV11-3 and TRBJ2-2; 7 positions match TRBD1. Germline V CDR1 and CDR2: SGHNT, YENEEA. The J segment lost 4 bases and the V segment lost 2 bases, leaving 7 bases of the junction unmatched. The CDR3 runs to 16 residues. CDR3 DNA sequence: TGTGCCAGCAGCTTACAGACAGGGCCAGCCACCGGGGAGCTGTTTTTT. It is translated as CASSLQTGPATGELFF. The variable domain in full, with the rest retrieved from reference TRBV11-3 and TRBJ2-2, is EAGVVQSPRYKIIEKKQPVAFWCNPISGHNTLYWYLQNLGQGPELLIRYENEEAVDDSQLPKDRFSAERLKGVDSTLKIQPAELGDSAVYLCASSLQTGPATGELFFGEGSRLTVL.

The rearrangement joins TRBV6-5 to TRBJ2-7; D is possibly TRBD2 (6 bases). CDR1 is MNHEY and CDR2 is SVGAGI in the germline V gene. Trimming shortened V by 6 bases and J by 3 bases, and 18 bases separated the two germline ends. This CDR3 is 15 amino acids long. CDR3 region: CASSDPGEQNYEQYF. The CDR3 DNA is TGTGCCAGCAGCGACCCGGGGGAGCAGAACTACGAGCAGTACTTC.

The genes are TRBV28 and TRBJ1-5; a weak D match, TRBD1 (6 bases). Germline CDR1 is MDHEN and CDR2 is SYDVKM. V was cut by 4 bases and J by 4 bases, with 17 bases left in between. The CDR3 contains 16 residues. Here the CDR3 DNA reads TGTGCCAGCAGTTCCCAGAGGCAGGGGTATAATCAGCCCCAGCATTTT. Translation gives CASSSQRQGYNQPQHF.

This rearrangement joins TRBV27 to TRBJ2-1, with 9 bases fitting TRBD1. The germline V gene encodes CDR1 MNHEY and CDR2 SMNVEV (reference sequence). The ends lost 2 bases at V and 4 bases at J; junction bases unmatched: 9. The CDR3 totals 17 residues. The CDR3 sequence: CASSLPTGTGTYNEQFF. For the CDR3, the DNA is TGTGCCAGCAGTTTACCTACCGGGACAGGGACTTACAATGAGCAGTTCTTC.

The chain carries TRBV5-1 and TRBJ1-5, with 8 positions matching TRBD1. Germline assignment: CDR1 SGHRS and CDR2 YFSETQ. The CDR3 totals 17 residues. The J segment lost 6 bases and the V segment lost 0 bases, leaving 11 bases of the junction unmatched. CDR3 protein: CASSLGAGQGATQPQHF. DNA for the CDR3: TGCGCCAGCAGCTTGGGAGCCGGGCAGGGGGCTACTCAGCCCCAGCATTTT.

This clone has a handful of counts. J is TRBJ1-1 and V is TRBV5-4; D is undetermined. The CDR3 runs 14 residues. Germline V gene lookup returns CDR1 SGHNT and CDR2 YYREEE (reference sequence). Trimming stripped 1 base from V and 0 bases from J, with 7 bases between. CDR3 in amino acids: CASSLHSMNTEAFF. The CDR3 DNA reads as TGTGCCAGCAGCTTGCACAGCATGAACACTGAAGCTTTCTTT. Full variable domain (rest looked up from reference TRBV5-4 and TRBJ1-1): ETGVTQSPTHLIKTRGQQVTLRCSSQSGHNTVSWYQQALGQGPQFIFQYYREEENGRGNFPPRFSGLQFPNYSSELNVNALELDDSALYLCASSLHSMNTEAFFGQGTRLTVV.

This clone showed up just once. DNA of the CDR3: TGTGCCATCAGTGACTGGGGGACAGGGAACGGAAACACCATATATTTT. It codes for CAISDWGTGNGNTIYF. The V and J genes are TRBV10-3 and TRBJ1-3, with 9 bases identical to TRBD1. The germline gives CDR1 ENHRY, CDR2 SYGVKD. Trimming at V came to 3 bases and at J to 4 bases, leaving 7 bases not matched to a gene. The CDR3 sequence is 16 residues long.

The chain combines TRBV9 with TRBJ1-2, with D possibly matching TRBD1 (6 bases). Deletions cut 3 bases from V and 8 bases from J, with 11 bases between. Germline CDR1 reads SGDLS; CDR2 reads YYNGEE. The CDR3 spans 12 residues. The CDR3 reads CASSGRGSGYTF. CDR3 nucleotide sequence: TGTGCCAGCAGCGGCAGGGGATCAGGCTACACCTTC.

The chain recombines TRBV27 with TRBJ2-3; 12 nucleotides line up with TRBD2. V was pared by 3 bases and J by 3 bases, with 10 bases of the junction left unmatched. This CDR3 region has 18 residues. Germline V gives CDR1 MNHEY, CDR2 SMNVEV (reference sequence). In DNA form, the CDR3 reads TGTGCCAGCAGTTTTTTGTCTAGCGGGAGGGCGGGGACAGATACGCAGTATTTT. Protein product: CASSFLSSGRAGTDTQYF.

The rearrangement uses TRBV7-2 and TRBJ1-3, with D unresolved. The CDR3 is 15 amino acids. Per the germline V gene, CDR1 is SGHTA and CDR2 is FQGNSA. The V gene lost 5 bases and the J gene lost 0 bases, with 11 bases spanning the gap. The CDR3 sequence is CASSVPGVSGNTIYF. DNA of the CDR3: TGTGCCAGCAGCGTCCCAGGCGTCTCTGGAAACACCATATATTTT.

The chain is built from TRBV18 and TRBJ1-5; 10 bases are a match to TRBD1. V shed 3 bases, J shed 3 bases, and the junction held 2 bases outside the gene matches. The CDR3 consists of 15 residues. CDR1 KGHSH and CDR2 LQKENI come from the germline V gene. CDR3 in DNA: TGTGCCAGCTCACCGGGACAGGGGAACAATCAGCCCCAGCATTTT. This sequence encodes CASSPGQGNNQPQHF. The full variable domain, rest sourced from reference TRBV18 and TRBJ1-5, is NAGVMQNPRHLVRRRGQEARLRCSPMKGHSHVYWYRQLPEEGLKFMVYLQKENIIDESGMPKERFSAEFPKEGPSILRIQQVVRGDSAAYFCASSPGQGNNQPQHFGDGTRLSIL.